This T cell receptor beta chain was obtained from a study of cytomegalovirus exposure and HLA in healthy donors. This clone was seen a handful of times. The study ran its PCR with 60 Vbeta and 13 Jbeta primers. Sequencing used immunoSEQ multiplex PCR; TCRdb keeps in-frame clones, though not all of them. The sample lists over 85,000 clones, 79% seen once, with 6.2% in the top ten. The germline V gene has CDR1 SGHVS and CDR2 FQNEAQ. The CDR3 runs 15 residues. The ends lost 5 bases at V and 2 bases at J; junction bases unmatched: 9. This rearrangement joins TRBV7-8 to TRBJ2-7; the match to TRBD1 covers 7 bases. The sample comprised PBMCs. This TCR was recovered from a man aged 25 to 40 in good health and CMV-seropositive. CDR3 amino acids: CASSGIRDSPYEQYF. CDR3 nucleotides: TGTGCCAGCAGCGGGATCCGGGACAGCCCCTACGAGCAGTACTTC.